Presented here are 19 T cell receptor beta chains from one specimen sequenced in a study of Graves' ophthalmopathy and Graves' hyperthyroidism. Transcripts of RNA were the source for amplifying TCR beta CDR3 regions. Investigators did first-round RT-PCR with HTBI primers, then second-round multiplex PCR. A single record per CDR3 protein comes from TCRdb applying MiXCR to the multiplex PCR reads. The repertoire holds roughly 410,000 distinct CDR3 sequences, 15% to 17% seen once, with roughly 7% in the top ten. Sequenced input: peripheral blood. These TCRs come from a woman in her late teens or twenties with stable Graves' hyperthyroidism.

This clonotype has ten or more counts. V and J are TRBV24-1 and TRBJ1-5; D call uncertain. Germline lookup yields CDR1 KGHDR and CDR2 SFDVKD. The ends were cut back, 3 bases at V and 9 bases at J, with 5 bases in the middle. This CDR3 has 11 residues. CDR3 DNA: TGTGCCACCAGTGATCCTCGGCCCCAGCATTTT. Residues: CATSDPRPQHF.

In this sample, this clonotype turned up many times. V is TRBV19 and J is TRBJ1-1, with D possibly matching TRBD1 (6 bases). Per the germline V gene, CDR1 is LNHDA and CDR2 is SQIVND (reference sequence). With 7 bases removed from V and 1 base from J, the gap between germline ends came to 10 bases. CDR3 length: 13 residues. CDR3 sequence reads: CASNDRRNTEAFF. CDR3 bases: TGTGCCAGTAATGACAGGCGGAACACTGAAGCTTTCTTT.

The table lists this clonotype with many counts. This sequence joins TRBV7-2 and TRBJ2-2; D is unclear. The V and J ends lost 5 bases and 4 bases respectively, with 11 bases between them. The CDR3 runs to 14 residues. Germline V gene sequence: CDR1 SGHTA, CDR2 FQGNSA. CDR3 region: CASSPNLGTGELFF. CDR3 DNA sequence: TGTGCCAGCAGCCCCAACTTGGGCACCGGGGAGCTGTTTTTT.

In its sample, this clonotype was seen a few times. CDR3 sequence: CSVEQNTEAFF. The CDR3 nucleotides read TGCAGCGTTGAACAGAACACTGAAGCTTTCTTT. This chain links TRBV29-1 with TRBJ1-1; D is unresolved. The CDR3 is made up of 11 amino acids. Germline V CDR1 and CDR2: SQVTM, ANQGSEA. V dropped 2 bases and J dropped 1 base, with 2 bases sitting between them.

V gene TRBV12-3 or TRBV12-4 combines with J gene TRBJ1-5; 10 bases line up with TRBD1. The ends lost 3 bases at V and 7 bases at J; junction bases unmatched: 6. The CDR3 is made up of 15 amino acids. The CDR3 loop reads CASSFRSTGGQPQHF. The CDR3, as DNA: TGTGCCAGCAGTTTCAGGTCGACAGGGGGCCAGCCCCAGCATTTT.

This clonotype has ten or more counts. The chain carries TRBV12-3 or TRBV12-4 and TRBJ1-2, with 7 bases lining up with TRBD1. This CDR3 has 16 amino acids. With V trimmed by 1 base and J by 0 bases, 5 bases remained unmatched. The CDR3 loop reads CASSLGGTATNYGYTF. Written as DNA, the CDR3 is TGTGCCAGCAGTTTAGGGGGGACAGCGACTAACTATGGCTACACCTTC.

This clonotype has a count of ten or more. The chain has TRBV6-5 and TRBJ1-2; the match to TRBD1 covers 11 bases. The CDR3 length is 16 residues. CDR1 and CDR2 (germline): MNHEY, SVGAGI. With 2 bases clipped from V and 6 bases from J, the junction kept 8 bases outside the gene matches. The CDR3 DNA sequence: TGTGCCAGCAGTTACACCCCTCCGGGACAGGGGGATGGCTACACCTTC. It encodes CASSYTPPGQGDGYTF.

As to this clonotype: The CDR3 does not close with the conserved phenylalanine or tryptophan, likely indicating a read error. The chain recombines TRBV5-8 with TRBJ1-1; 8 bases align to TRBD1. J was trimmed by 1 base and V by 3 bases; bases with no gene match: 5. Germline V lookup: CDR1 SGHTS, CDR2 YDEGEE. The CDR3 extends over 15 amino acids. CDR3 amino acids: CASSSTGGWNTEAFL. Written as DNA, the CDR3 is TGTGCCAGCAGCTCAACAGGGGGGTGGAACACTGAAGCTTTCCTT.

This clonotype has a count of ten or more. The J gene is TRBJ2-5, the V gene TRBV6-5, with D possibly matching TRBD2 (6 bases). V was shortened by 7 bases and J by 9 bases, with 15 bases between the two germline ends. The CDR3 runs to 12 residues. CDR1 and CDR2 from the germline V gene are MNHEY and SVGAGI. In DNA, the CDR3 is TGTGCCAGCACCGGACTGCGCGGGGCCCAGTACTTC. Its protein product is CASTGLRGAQYF.

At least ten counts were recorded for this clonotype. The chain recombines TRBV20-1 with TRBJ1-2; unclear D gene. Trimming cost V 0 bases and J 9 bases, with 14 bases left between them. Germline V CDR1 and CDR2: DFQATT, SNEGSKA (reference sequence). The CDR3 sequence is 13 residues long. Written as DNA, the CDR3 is TGCAGTGCTAGAGAAGGGTTACTACAGCGCTACACCTTC. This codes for CSAREGLLQRYTF.

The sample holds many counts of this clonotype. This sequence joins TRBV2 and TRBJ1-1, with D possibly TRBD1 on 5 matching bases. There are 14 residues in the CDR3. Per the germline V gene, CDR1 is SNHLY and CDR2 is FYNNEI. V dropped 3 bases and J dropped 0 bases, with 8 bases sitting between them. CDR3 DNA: TGTGCCAGCAGTGAGGGGGTCTTGAACACTGAAGCTTTCTTT. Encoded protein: CASSEGVLNTEAFF.

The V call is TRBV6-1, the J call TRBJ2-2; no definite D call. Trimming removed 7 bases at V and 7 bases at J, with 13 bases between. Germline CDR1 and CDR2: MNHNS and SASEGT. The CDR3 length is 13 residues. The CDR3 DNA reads TGTGCCAGCACCCCGCGAGTTGGCGGGGAGCTGTTTTTT. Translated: CASTPRVGGELFF.

The CDR3 is CASRAGLAGRHEQYF. The DNA of the CDR3 is TGTGCCAGCAGGGCCGGACTAGCGGGGCGCCACGAGCAGTACTTC. This chain links TRBV12-3 or TRBV12-4 with TRBJ2-7; 12 bases line up with TRBD2. The CDR3 consists of 15 residues. J gave up 5 bases and V 6 bases, and 8 bases lay outside the gene matches.

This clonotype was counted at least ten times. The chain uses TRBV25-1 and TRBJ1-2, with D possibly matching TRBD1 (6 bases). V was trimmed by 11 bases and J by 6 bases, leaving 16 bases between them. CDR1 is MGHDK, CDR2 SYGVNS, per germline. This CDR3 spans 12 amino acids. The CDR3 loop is CAGGQRSDGYTF. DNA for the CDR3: TGTGCCGGGGGGCAGCGGTCCGATGGCTACACCTTC.

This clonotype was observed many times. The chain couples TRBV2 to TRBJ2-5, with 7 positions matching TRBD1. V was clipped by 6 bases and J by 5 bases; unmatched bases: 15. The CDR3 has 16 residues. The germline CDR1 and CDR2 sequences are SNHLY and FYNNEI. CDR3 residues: CASRADPGQRTETQYF. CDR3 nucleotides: TGTGCCAGCAGAGCGGATCCGGGACAGAGGACGGAGACCCAGTACTTC. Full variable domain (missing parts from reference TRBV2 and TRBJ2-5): EPEVTQTPSHQVTQMGQEVILRCVPISNHLYFYWYRQILGQKVEFLVSFYNNEISEKSEIFDDQFSVERPDGSNFTLKIRSTKLEDSAMYFCASRADPGQRTETQYFGPGTRLLVL.

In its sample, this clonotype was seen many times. CDR3 sequence: CASSYDQASNQPQHF. The CDR3 DNA follows: TGTGCCAGCAGTTACGATCAGGCGTCTAATCAGCCCCAGCATTTT. The rearrangement joins TRBV6-5 to TRBJ1-5; unclear D gene. The CDR3 spans 15 residues. Trimming left V 2 bases short and J 4 bases short, with 12 bases between. Looked up from germline, CDR1 is MNHEY and CDR2 is SVGAGI.

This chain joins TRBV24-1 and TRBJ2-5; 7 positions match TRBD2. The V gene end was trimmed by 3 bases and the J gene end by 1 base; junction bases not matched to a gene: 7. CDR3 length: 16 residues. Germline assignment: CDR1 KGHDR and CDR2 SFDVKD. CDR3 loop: CATSDRAGVFQETQYF. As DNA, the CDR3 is TGTGCCACCAGTGATAGGGCGGGGGTCTTCCAAGAGACCCAGTACTTC.

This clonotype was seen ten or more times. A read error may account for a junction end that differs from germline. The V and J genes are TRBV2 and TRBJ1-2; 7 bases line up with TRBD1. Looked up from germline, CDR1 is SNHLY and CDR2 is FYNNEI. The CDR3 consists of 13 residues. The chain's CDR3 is CASSQGGSGPSTF. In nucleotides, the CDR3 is TGTGCCAGCAGCCAAGGGGGCTCCGGGCCTTCCACTTTC.

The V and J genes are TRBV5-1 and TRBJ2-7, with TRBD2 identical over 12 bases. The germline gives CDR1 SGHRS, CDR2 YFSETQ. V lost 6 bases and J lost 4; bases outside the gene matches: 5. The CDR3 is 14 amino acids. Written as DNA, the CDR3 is TGCGCCAGCAAACTAGGACTAGCGGGGTACGAGCAGTACTTC. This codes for CASKLGLAGYEQYF.